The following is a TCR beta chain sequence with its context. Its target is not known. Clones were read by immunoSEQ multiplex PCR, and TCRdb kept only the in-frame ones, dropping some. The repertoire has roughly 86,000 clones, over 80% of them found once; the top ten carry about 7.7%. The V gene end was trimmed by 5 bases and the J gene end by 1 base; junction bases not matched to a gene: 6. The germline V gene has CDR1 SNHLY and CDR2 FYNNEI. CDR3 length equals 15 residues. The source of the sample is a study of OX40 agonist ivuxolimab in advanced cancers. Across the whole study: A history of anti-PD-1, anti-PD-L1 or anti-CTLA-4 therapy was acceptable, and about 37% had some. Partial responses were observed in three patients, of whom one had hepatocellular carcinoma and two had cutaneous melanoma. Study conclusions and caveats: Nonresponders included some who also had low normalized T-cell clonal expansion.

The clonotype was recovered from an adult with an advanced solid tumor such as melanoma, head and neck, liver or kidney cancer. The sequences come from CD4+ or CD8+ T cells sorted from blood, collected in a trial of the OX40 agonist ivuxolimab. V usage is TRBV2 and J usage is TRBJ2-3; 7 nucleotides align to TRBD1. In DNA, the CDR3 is TGTGCCAGCAGTCCCCGACAGGGAGGCACAGATACGCAGTATTTT. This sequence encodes CASSPRQGGTDTQYF.